The T cell receptor beta chain under discussion was sequenced for a study of blood T cell repertoires in COVID-19. About the research overall: Samples of COVID-19 (acute and convalescent) were obtained from the United States, Italy and Spain. PBMCs, B-cell-depleted T cells, or T cells were the source of the cDNA or gDNA that made up the material.

CDR1 is LGHDT and CDR2 is YNNKEL in the germline V gene (reference sequence). V lost 4 bases and J 2 bases, leaving 9 bases between the germline ends. The length of the CDR3 is 14 residues. Source study methods: Reference gene primer amplification in the assay estimated nucleated cell counts. Sequencing used immunoSEQ multiplex PCR; TCRdb keeps in-frame clones, though not all of them. The V and J calls and clone size come from that table; D and trimming were worked out from the DNA. This sample yields fewer than 250,000 clones, of which less than 90% are seen a single time; more than 1.5% belongs to the top ten.

This chain connects TRBV3-1 (or the pseudogene TRBV3-2) to TRBJ2-1; D not certain. The specimen was peripheral blood. The sequence was collected from a man between 65 and 85 years old with acute or convalescent COVID-19. CDR3 sequence: CASSLSRTYNEQFF. CDR3 DNA: TGTGCCAGCAGCCTCAGCAGGACCTACAATGAGCAGTTCTTC.